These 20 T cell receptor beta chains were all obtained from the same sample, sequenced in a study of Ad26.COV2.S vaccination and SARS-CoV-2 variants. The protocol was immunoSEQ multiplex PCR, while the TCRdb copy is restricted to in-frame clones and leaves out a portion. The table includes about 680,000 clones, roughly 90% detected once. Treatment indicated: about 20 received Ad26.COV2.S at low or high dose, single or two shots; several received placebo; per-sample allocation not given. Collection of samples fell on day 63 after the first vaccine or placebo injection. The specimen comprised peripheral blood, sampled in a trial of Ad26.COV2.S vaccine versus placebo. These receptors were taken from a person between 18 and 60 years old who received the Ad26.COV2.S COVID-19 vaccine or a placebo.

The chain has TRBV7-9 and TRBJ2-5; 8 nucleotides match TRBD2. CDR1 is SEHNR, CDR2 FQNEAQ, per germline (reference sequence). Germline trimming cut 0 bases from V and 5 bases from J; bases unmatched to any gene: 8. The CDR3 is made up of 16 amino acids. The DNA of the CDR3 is TGTGCCAGCAGCTTAGCGCTCGCGGGGGGTGGGGAGACCCAGTACTTC. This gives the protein CASSLALAGGGETQYF.

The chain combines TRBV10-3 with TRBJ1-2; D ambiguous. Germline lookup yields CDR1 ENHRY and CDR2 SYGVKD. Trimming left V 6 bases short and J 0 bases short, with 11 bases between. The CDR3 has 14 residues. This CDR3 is CAIRDLQANYGYTF. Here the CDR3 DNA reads TGTGCCATCAGGGACCTCCAAGCTAACTATGGCTACACCTTC.

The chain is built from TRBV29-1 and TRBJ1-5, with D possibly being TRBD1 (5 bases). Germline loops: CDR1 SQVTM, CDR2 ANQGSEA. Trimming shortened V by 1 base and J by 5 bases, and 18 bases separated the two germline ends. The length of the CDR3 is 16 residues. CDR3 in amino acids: CSVEGLAGRKHQPQHF. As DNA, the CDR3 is TGCAGCGTTGAAGGACTGGCAGGGCGCAAACATCAGCCCCAGCATTTT. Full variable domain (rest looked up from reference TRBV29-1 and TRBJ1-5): SAVISQKPSRDICQRGTSLTIQCQVDSQVTMMFWYRQQPGQSLTLIATANQGSEATYESGFVIDKFPISRPNLTFSTLTVSNMSPEDSSIYLCSVEGLAGRKHQPQHFGDGTRLSIL.

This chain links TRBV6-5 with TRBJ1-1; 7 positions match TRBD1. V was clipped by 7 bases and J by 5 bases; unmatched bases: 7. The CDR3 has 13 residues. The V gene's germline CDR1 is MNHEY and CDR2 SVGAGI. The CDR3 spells CASKSPGGTEAFF. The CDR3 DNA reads TGTGCCAGCAAATCCCCAGGGGGGACTGAAGCTTTCTTT.

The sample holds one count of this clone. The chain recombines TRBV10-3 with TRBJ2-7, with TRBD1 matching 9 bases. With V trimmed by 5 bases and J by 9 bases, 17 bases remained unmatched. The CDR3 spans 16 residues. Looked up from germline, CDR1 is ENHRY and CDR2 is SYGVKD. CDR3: CAISTGQGIGARGQYF. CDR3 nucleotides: TGTGCCATCAGTACGGGACAGGGAATAGGCGCGCGCGGGCAGTACTTC.

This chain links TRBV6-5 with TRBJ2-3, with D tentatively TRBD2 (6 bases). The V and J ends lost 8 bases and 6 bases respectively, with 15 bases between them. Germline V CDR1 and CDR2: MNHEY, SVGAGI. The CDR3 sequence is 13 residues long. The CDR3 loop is CASSSGRVDTQYF. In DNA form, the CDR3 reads TGTGCCAGCTCCAGCGGGCGGGTGGATACGCAGTATTTT.

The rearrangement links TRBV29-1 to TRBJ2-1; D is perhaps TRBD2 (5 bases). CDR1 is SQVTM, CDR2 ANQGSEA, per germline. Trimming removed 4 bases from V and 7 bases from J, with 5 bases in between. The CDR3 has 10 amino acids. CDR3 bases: TGCAGCGTTGGGAGGAATGAGCAGTTCTTC. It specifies CSVGRNEQFF.

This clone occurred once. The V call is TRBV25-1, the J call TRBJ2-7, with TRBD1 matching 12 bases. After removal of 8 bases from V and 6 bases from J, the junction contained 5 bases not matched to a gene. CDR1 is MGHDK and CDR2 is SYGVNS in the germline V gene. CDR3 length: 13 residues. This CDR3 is CASSGQGAGEQYF. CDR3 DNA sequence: TGTGCCAGCTCGGGACAGGGGGCCGGCGAGCAGTACTTC.

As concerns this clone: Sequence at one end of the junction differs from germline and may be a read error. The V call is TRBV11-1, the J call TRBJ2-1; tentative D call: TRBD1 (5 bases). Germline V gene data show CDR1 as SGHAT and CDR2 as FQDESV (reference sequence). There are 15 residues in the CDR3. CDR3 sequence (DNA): TGTGCCAGCGGCTTAGGGGATAGCTCCTACAATGAGCAGTTCTTC. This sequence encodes CASGLGDSSYNEQFF.

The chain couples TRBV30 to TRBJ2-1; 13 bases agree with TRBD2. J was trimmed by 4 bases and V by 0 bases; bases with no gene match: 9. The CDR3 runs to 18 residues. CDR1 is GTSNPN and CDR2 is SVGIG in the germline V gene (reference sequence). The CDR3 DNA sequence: TGTGCCTGGAGTGTTTATCGGACTAGCGGGGGTCCATACAATGAGCAGTTCTTC. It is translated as CAWSVYRTSGGPYNEQFF.

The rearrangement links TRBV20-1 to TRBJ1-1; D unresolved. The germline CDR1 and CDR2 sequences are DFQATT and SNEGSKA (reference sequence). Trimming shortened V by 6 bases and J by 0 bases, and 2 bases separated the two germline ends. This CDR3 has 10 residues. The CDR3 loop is CSAMNTEAFF. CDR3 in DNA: TGCAGTGCGATGAACACTGAAGCTTTCTTT.

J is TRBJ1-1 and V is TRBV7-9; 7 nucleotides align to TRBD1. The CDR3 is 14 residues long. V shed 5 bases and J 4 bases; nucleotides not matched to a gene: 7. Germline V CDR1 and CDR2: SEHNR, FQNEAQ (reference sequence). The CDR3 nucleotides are TGTGCCAGCAGCAGACAGGGTCAAGGCACTGAAGCTTTCTTT. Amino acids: CASSRQGQGTEAFF.

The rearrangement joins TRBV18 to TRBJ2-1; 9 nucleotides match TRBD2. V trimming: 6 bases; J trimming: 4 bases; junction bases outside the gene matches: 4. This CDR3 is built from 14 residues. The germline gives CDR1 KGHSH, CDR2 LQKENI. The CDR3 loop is CASSGTSPYNEQFF. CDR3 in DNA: TGTGCCAGCTCCGGGACTAGCCCATACAATGAGCAGTTCTTC.

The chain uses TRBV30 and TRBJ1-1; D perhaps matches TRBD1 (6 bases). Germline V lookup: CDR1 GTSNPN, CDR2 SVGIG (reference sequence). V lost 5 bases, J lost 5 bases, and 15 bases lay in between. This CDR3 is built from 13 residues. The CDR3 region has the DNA TGTGCCTGGGTCCTAACAGGGCTTACTGAAGCTTTCTTT. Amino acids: CAWVLTGLTEAFF.

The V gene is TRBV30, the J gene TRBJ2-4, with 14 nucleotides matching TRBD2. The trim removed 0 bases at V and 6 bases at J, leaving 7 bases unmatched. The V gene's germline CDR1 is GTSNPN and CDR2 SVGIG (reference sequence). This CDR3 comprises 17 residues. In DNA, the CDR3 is TGTGCCTGGAGTGTAGTCCGACTAGCGGGGGGGATAAACATTCAGTACTTC. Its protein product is CAWSVVRLAGGINIQYF. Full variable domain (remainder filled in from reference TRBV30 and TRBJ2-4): SQTIHQWPATLVQPVGSPLSLECTVEGTSNPNLYWYRQAAGRGLQLLFYSVGIGQISSEVPQNLSASRPQDRQFILSSKKLLLSDSGFYLCAWSVVRLAGGINIQYFGAGTRLSVL.

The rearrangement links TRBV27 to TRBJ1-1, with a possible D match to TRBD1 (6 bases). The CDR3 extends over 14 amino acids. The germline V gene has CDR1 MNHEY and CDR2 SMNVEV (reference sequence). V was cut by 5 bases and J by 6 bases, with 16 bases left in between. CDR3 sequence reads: CASSMLTGIAEAFF. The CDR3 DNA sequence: TGTGCCAGCAGTATGCTTACAGGGATCGCTGAAGCTTTCTTT.

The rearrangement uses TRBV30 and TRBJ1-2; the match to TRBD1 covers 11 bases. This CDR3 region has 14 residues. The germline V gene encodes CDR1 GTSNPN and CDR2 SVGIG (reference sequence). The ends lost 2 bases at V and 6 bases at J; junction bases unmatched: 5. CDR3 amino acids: CAWSRTGGLNGYTF. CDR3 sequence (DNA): TGTGCCTGGAGTCGGACAGGGGGCCTGAATGGCTACACCTTC.

The CDR3 nucleotides read TGTGCCAGCAGCTTTGAGGGCCTCGTATGGGGATCGACAGAGACCCAGTACTTC. This sequence encodes CASSFEGLVWGSTETQYF. The chain is built from TRBV7-9 and TRBJ2-5; a weak D match, TRBD2 (5 bases). Germline loops: CDR1 SEHNR, CDR2 FQNEAQ (reference sequence). V lost 3 bases and J lost 4, with 24 bases in between. This CDR3 is 18 amino acids long.

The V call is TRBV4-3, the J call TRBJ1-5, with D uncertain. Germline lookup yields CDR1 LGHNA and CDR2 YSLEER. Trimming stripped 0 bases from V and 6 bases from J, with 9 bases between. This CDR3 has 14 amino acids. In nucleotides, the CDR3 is TGCGCCAGCAGCCAAGATCTTGATAGTCAGCCCCAGCATTTT. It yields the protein CASSQDLDSQPQHF.

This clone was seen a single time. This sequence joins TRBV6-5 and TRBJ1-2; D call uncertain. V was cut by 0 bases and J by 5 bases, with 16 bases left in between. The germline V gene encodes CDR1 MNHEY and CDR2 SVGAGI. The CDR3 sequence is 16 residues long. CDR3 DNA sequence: TGTGCCAGCAGTTACTCGAAGGCTACGGGCTTATATGGCTACACCTTC. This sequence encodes CASSYSKATGLYGYTF.